The present entry profiles one TCR beta chain with its context. What it binds is not known. The PCR had 60 Vbeta and 13 Jbeta primers. Measured with immunoSEQ multiplex PCR; TCRdb has only the in-frame clones, and not every one. The table has about 160,000 clones, 82% seen once. Germline values: CDR1 SGHTS, CDR2 YDEGEE. The CDR3 length is 12 residues. V lost 0 bases to trimming and J lost 4 bases, with 5 bases between them. Donors were nominally healthy when sampled, though unrecorded immune exposures were likely. These data come from a study of cytomegalovirus exposure and HLA in healthy donors. Study findings and constraints: Later analysis showed most CMV-associated TCR beta chains appearing HLA-restricted. For most TCR sequences rarity was the rule, although some public TCRs occurred in many donors. Sequencing depth roughly uniform across donors was assumed in presence/absence analyses.

This rearrangement joins TRBV5-8 to TRBJ2-7; no clear D. The receptor was derived from a girl aged 5 to 17 in good health and CMV-seropositive. The specimen was PBMCs. In nucleotides, the CDR3 is TGTGCCAGCAGCTTGGCTCCTTACGAGCAGTACTTC. Its protein is CASSLAPYEQYF.